What follows are 5 T cell receptor beta chains derived from one specimen sequenced in a study of radiation and T cells in renal cell carcinoma. The time point denotes: baseline pretreatment blood. Treatment given: 15 Gy SBRT to primary tumor, nephrectomy 4 weeks later. Libraries were prepared by immunoSEQ multiplex PCR; TCRdb keeps only in-frame clonotypes and omits some of them. The sample includes 70,000 to 95,000 clones, approximately 83% of them seen just once. The specimen was blood, collected from a patient whose treatment included radiotherapy and nephrectomy. The receptors derive from a man aged 55 to 70 with renal cell carcinoma.

The table lists this clone with a count of one. CDR3 nucleotides: TGTGCCAGCAGTTTATATACCCGGACAGCTAATGAAAAACTGTTTTTT. It yields the protein CASSLYTRTANEKLFF. V and J are TRBV27 and TRBJ1-4, with D tentatively TRBD1 (6 bases). V was pared by 1 base and J by 3 bases, with 12 bases between. Per the germline V gene, CDR1 is MNHEY and CDR2 is SMNVEV (reference sequence). The CDR3 has 16 residues.

This clone has only one observation. J is TRBJ1-2 and V is TRBV11-2; D is ambiguous. V was pared by 4 bases and J by 5 bases, with 5 bases between. Germline V CDR1 and CDR2: SGHAT, FQNNGV. CDR3 size: 11 residues. Written as DNA, the CDR3 is TGTGCCAGCAGCTCCGGGTATGGCTACACCTTC. Residues: CASSSGYGYTF.

In this sample, this clone turned up once. The chain carries TRBV7-8 and TRBJ2-7, with D possibly matching TRBD1 (6 bases). Trimming removed 2 bases at V and 3 bases at J, with 11 bases between. CDR1 and CDR2 (germline): SGHVS, FQNEAQ. This CDR3 spans 14 amino acids. CDR3 bases: TGTGCCAGCAGCTTACGGGACATACTCTACGAGCAGTACTTC. It encodes CASSLRDILYEQYF.

The V and J genes are TRBV18 and TRBJ2-1; D is tentatively TRBD1 or TRBD2 (5 bases each). With 0 bases removed from V and 9 bases from J, the gap between germline ends came to 18 bases. CDR3 length: 16 residues. Per germline, CDR1 KGHSH and CDR2 LQKENI. DNA for the CDR3: TGTGCCAGCTCACCACCGGGAACGGGACCAATACGTGAGCAGTTCTTC. Its protein product is CASSPPGTGPIREQFF.

This rearrangement joins TRBV15 to TRBJ2-1, with 9 bases aligning to TRBD2. V lost 8 bases, J lost 7 bases, and 15 bases stayed unmatched. This CDR3 region has 16 residues. Germline V gene data show CDR1 as LNHNV and CDR2 as YYDKDF (reference sequence). The CDR3 here is CATAPLREGRGNEQFF. The CDR3 nucleotides are TGTGCCACCGCTCCTTTGCGGGAGGGCCGAGGGAATGAGCAGTTCTTC.